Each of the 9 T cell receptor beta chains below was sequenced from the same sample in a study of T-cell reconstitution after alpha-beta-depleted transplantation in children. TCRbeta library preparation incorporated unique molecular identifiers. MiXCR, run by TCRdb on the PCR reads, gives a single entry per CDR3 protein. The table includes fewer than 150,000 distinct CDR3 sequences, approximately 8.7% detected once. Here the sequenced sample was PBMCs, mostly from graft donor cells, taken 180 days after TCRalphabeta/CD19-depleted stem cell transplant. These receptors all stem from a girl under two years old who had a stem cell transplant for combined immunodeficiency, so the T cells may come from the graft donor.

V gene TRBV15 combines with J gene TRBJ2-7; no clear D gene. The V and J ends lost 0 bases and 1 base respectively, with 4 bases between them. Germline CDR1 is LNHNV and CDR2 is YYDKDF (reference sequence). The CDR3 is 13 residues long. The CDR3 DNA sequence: TGTGCCACCAGCAGAGATTGGTCCTACGAGCAGTACTTC. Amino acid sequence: CATSRDWSYEQYF. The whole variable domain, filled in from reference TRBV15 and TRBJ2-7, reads DAMVIQNPRYQVTQFGKPVTLSCSQTLNHNVMYWYQQKSSQAPKLLFHYYDKDFNNEADTPDNFQSRRPNTSFCFLDIRSPGLGDTAMYLCATSRDWSYEQYFGPGTRLTVT.

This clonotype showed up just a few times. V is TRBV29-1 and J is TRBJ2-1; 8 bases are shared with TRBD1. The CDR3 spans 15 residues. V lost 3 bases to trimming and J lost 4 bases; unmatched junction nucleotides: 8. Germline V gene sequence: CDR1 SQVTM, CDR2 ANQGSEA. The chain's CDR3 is CSVDLRGLGYNEQFF. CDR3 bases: TGCAGCGTTGACCTCAGGGGGCTAGGGTACAATGAGCAGTTCTTC.

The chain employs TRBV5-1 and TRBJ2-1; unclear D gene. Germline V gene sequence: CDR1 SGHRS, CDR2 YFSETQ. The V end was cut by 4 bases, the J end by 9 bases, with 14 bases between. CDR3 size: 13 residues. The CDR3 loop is CASSATRTGEQFF. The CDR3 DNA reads TGCGCCAGCAGCGCGACAAGGACCGGTGAGCAGTTCTTC.

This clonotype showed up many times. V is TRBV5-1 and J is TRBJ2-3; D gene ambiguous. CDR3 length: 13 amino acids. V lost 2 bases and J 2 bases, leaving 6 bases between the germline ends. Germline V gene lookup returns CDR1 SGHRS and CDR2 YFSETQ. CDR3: CASSFAATDTQYF. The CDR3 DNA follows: TGCGCCAGCAGCTTTGCCGCCACAGATACGCAGTATTTT.

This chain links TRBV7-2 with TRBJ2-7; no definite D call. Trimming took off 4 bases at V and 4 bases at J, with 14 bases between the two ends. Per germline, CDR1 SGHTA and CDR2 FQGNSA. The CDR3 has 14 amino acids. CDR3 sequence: CASSSPGRLYEQYF. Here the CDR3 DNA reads TGTGCCAGCAGCTCCCCCGGACGGCTTTACGAGCAGTACTTC.

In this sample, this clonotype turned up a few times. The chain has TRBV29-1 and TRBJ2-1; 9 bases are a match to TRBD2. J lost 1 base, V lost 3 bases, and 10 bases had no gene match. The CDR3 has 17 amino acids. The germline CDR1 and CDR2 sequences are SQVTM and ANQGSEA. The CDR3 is CSVDGLAGGPSYNEQFF. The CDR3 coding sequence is TGCAGCGTTGATGGGCTGGCGGGAGGGCCTTCCTACAATGAGCAGTTCTTC.

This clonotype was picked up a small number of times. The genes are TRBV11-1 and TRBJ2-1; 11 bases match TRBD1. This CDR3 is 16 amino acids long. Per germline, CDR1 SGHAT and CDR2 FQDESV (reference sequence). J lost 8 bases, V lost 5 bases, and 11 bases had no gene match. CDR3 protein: CASSADRGRVGYEQFF. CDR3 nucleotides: TGTGCCAGCAGCGCGGACAGGGGGCGCGTTGGCTATGAGCAGTTCTTC.

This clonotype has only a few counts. The CDR3: CASSLGDRSTGANVLTF. The DNA of the CDR3 is TGTGCCAGCAGTTTGGGGGACAGGTCAACCGGGGCCAACGTCCTGACTTTC. The gene calls are TRBV12-3 or TRBV12-4 and TRBJ2-6; TRBD1 matches at 8 bases. CDR3 length: 17 amino acids. The trim removed 3 bases at V and 4 bases at J, leaving 8 bases unmatched.

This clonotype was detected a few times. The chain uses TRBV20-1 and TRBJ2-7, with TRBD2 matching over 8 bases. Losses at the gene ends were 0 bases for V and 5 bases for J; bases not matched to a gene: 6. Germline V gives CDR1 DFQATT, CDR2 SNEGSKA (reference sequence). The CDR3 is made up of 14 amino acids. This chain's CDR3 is CSARESSGSHEQYF. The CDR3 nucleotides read TGCAGTGCTAGAGAATCCAGCGGGAGCCACGAGCAGTACTTC.